The 17 T cell receptor beta chains reported below all come from one sample, sequenced in a study of shared clonotypes between healthy human individuals. The data were produced by immunoSEQ multiplex PCR, yet TCRdb's version contains in-frame clones alone and is incomplete. Here the sample spans about 2.1 million clones, 93% being singletons. CD45RO-negative, CCR7-positively selected cells formed the naive CD8 fraction, excluding terminally differentiated effector memory CD45RA+ cells. The sequencing sample was made of naive CD8+ T cells from PBMCs. The receptors originated from a man younger than 35 in good health. Some clones in this sample may be carry-over from other donors' samples.

J is TRBJ1-1 and V is TRBV27, with 8 bases fitting TRBD1. This CDR3 has 14 residues. J was trimmed by 1 base and V by 6 bases; bases with no gene match: 4. CDR1 is MNHEY, CDR2 SMNVEV, per germline (reference sequence). The CDR3 loop reads CASRPGGWNTEAFF. The CDR3 DNA reads as TGTGCCAGCAGGCCAGGGGGCTGGAACACTGAAGCTTTCTTT.

V and J are TRBV7-9 and TRBJ1-5; possibly TRBD1 for D (5 bases). The CDR3 contains 13 residues. The V gene's germline CDR1 is SEHNR and CDR2 FQNEAQ (reference sequence). Deletions cut 3 bases from V and 7 bases from J, with 10 bases between. CDR3 nucleotides: TGTGCCAGCAGCTTGAAAGGGGAACAGCCCCAGCATTTT. Translated, it gives CASSLKGEQPQHF.

This clone was counted once. The chain is built from TRBV28 and TRBJ1-2; possible D gene TRBD1, 5 bases. The CDR3 has 15 amino acids. Germline-derived CDR1 and CDR2 are MDHEN and SYDVKM. The V gene lost 3 bases and the J gene lost 1 base, with 12 bases spanning the gap. This CDR3 is CASSFGGLLNYGYTF. DNA for the CDR3: TGTGCCAGCAGTTTCGGGGGTCTACTTAACTATGGCTACACCTTC.

The CDR3 reads CASSPLGSGPTDTQYF. The CDR3 DNA reads TGTGCCAGCAGTCCCCTGGGGTCAGGGCCCACAGATACGCAGTATTTT. This chain links TRBV27 with TRBJ2-3; a weak D match, TRBD1 (5 bases). CDR1 and CDR2 (germline): MNHEY, SMNVEV (reference sequence). Trimming stripped 5 bases from V and 2 bases from J, with 17 bases between. The length of the CDR3 is 16 residues.

This clone was detected once. This chain links TRBV13 with TRBJ2-1; a weak D match, TRBD2 (7 bases). The CDR3 consists of 15 residues. Germline V gene lookup returns CDR1 PRHDT and CDR2 FYEKMQ (reference sequence). The V gene lost 5 bases and the J gene lost 0 bases, with 11 bases spanning the gap. This CDR3 is CASSAGASSYNEQFF. Written as DNA, the CDR3 is TGTGCCAGCAGCGCGGGGGCAAGCTCCTACAATGAGCAGTTCTTC.

The chain carries TRBV27 and TRBJ2-7; 8 bases are a match to TRBD1. The junction had 9 bases not matched to a gene; V was cut back by 5 bases and J by 6 bases. Germline V lookup: CDR1 MNHEY, CDR2 SMNVEV (reference sequence). The CDR3 has 14 residues. DNA of the CDR3: TGTGCCAGCAGTCCGCCGGGACAGGACTTCGAGCAGTACTTC. It codes for CASSPPGQDFEQYF.

The chain is built from TRBV7-2 and TRBJ2-5, with 14 bases lining up with TRBD2. Germline lookup yields CDR1 SGHTA and CDR2 FQGNSA. The CDR3 totals 15 residues. The J segment lost 5 bases and the V segment lost 4 bases, leaving 3 bases of the junction unmatched. In DNA, the CDR3 is TGTGCCAGCAGCTCCAGGACTAGCGGGAGGGAGACCCAGTACTTC. This sequence encodes CASSSRTSGRETQYF.

J is TRBJ2-3 and V is TRBV25-1, with 8 bases fitting TRBD1. The V gene's germline CDR1 is MGHDK and CDR2 SYGVNS. The J segment lost 1 base and the V segment lost 2 bases, leaving 8 bases of the junction unmatched. CDR3 length: 17 amino acids. CDR3: CASSEPRTGSCTDTQYF. In nucleotides, the CDR3 is TGTGCCAGCAGTGAACCCCGGACAGGGAGCTGCACAGATACGCAGTATTTT.

The chain employs TRBV5-6 and TRBJ2-7, with D perhaps TRBD1 (5 bases). Trimming shortened V by 3 bases and J by 3 bases, and 19 bases separated the two germline ends. Germline V gene sequence: CDR1 SGHDT, CDR2 YYEEEE. The CDR3 length is 16 residues. Here the CDR3 DNA reads TGTGCCAGCAGCTCGTTCGCCCAGGGTTTGCTCTACGAGCAGTACTTC. Translation: CASSSFAQGLLYEQYF.

The chain combines TRBV5-1 with TRBJ2-1, with 9 nucleotides matching TRBD1. Germline loops: CDR1 SGHRS, CDR2 YFSETQ. The CDR3 extends over 15 amino acids. Germline trimming cut 2 bases from V and 2 bases from J; bases unmatched to any gene: 2. CDR3 residues: CASSFDRGAYNEQFF. As DNA, the CDR3 is TGCGCCAGCAGCTTTGACAGGGGGGCCTACAATGAGCAGTTCTTC.

This chain uses TRBV27 with TRBJ2-1; 10 bases agree with TRBD1. CDR3 length: 14 amino acids. Germline trimming cut 6 bases from V and 7 bases from J; bases unmatched to any gene: 6. The V gene's germline CDR1 is MNHEY and CDR2 SMNVEV (reference sequence). CDR3 sequence reads: CASSGEDRGNEQFF. The CDR3 DNA reads as TGTGCCAGCAGCGGTGAGGACAGGGGGAATGAGCAGTTCTTC.

This chain uses TRBV10-3 with TRBJ2-6; 8 positions match TRBD1. CDR3 size: 17 residues. Germline values: CDR1 ENHRY, CDR2 SYGVKD. V lost 6 bases to trimming and J lost 0 bases; unmatched junction nucleotides: 7. The DNA for the CDR3 is TGTGCCATCAGGGGGACAGGAGCCTTCTCTGGGGCCAACGTCCTGACTTTC. Translated: CAIRGTGAFSGANVLTF.

The chain recombines TRBV2 with TRBJ2-7; 8 bases align to TRBD2. The germline CDR1 and CDR2 sequences are SNHLY and FYNNEI. The V segment lost 4 bases and the J segment 9 bases; nucleotides outside the gene matches: 8. The CDR3 covers 13 residues. The CDR3 bases are TGTGCCAGCAGTGGGACTAGCACCGAAGGGCAGTACTTC. Amino acids: CASSGTSTEGQYF.

The sample holds one count of this clone. The chain employs TRBV19 and TRBJ1-1; possible D gene TRBD1, 6 bases. There are 14 residues in the CDR3. Trimming removed 0 bases from V and 4 bases from J, with 9 bases in between. CDR1 and CDR2 (germline): LNHDA, SQIVND (reference sequence). For the CDR3, the DNA is TGTGCCAGTAGTATAGATGAGGGGGGCACTGAAGCTTTCTTT. Protein product: CASSIDEGGTEAFF.

The genes are TRBV5-1 and TRBJ2-1, with TRBD2 matching over 9 bases. The CDR3 is 18 residues long. Germline V gives CDR1 SGHRS, CDR2 YFSETQ. V gave up 0 bases and J gave up 2 bases; unmatched junction bases: 9. The CDR3 DNA follows: TGCGCCAGCAGCTTGGGCGGGAGGGCCGGTATCACCTACAATGAGCAGTTCTTC. Translated: CASSLGGRAGITYNEQFF.

Written as DNA, the CDR3 is TGTGCCAGCAGTATAGCGGGAGGGCCGGGCGAGCAGTACTTC. Protein: CASSIAGGPGEQYF. This chain joins TRBV28 and TRBJ2-7, with 11 bases matching TRBD2. CDR3 length: 14 residues. Trimming took 5 bases from V and 6 from J; bases not matched to a gene: 6. Germline V gene data show CDR1 as MDHEN and CDR2 as SYDVKM.

V gene TRBV19 combines with J gene TRBJ2-2; no reliable D call. V shed 8 bases and J shed 6 bases, with 22 bases lying between them. CDR1 and CDR2 (germline): LNHDA, SQIVND (reference sequence). This CDR3 contains 16 residues. The CDR3 sequence is CASCRLGPDKAGELFF. The CDR3 DNA follows: TGTGCCAGTTGTCGCTTGGGTCCCGATAAGGCCGGGGAGCTGTTTTTT. Full variable domain (remainder filled in from reference TRBV19 and TRBJ2-2): DGGITQSPKYLFRKEGQNVTLSCEQNLNHDAMYWYRQDPGQGLRLIYYSQIVNDFQKGDIAEGYSVSREKKESFPLTVTSAQKNPTAFYLCASCRLGPDKAGELFFGEGSRLTVL.